These 13 T cell receptor beta chains were all obtained from the same sample, sequenced in a study of STAT3 mutations in large granular lymphocyte leukemia. Sequencing was performed with immunoSEQ multiplex PCR; in TCRdb, only in-frame clones are kept and a portion is missing. The data show about 12,000 clones, 76% seen once. These receptors' antigens are unknown. Notes on the study in general: Every T-cell large granular lymphocyte leukemia patient had at least one immunodominant TCR beta clonotype.

The sequenced sample consisted of peripheral blood mononuclear cells. These receptors came from a man between 60 and 75 years old with T-cell large granular lymphocyte leukemia. Some clones in this sample may be carry-over from other donors' samples.

The chain recombines TRBV7-2 with TRBJ2-3; 9 nucleotides align to TRBD2. The germline V gene has CDR1 SGHTA and CDR2 FQGNSA. Trimming cost V 1 base and J 5 bases; bases outside gene matches: 4. This CDR3 has 15 amino acids. This CDR3 reads CASSLGVAGVDTQYF. In DNA, the CDR3 is TGTGCCAGCAGCTTAGGGGTAGCGGGGGTAGATACGCAGTATTTT.

The chain uses TRBV18 and TRBJ1-1; tentatively, D is TRBD1 (6 bases). The length of the CDR3 is 13 residues. From germline, CDR1 is KGHSH and CDR2 LQKENI. Trimming took off 6 bases at V and 2 bases at J, with 10 bases between the two ends. DNA for the CDR3: TGTGCCAGCTCCAAGGGGGGCAACACTGAAGCTTTCTTT. Translating it yields CASSKGGNTEAFF.

The CDR3 nucleotides are TGTGCCAGCAGCGGCACTAGCGGGGGGACCTACGAGCAGTACTTC. Translation gives CASSGTSGGTYEQYF. V and J are TRBV5-4 and TRBJ2-7; 12 bases are a match to TRBD2. CDR1 is SGHNT and CDR2 is YYREEE in the germline V gene (reference sequence). The CDR3 spans 15 residues. V was clipped by 4 bases and J by 2 bases; unmatched bases: 4. Complete variable domain (other parts from reference TRBV5-4 and TRBJ2-7): ETGVTQSPTHLIKTRGQQVTLRCSSQSGHNTVSWYQQALGQGPQFIFQYYREEENGRGNFPPRFSGLQFPNYSSELNVNALELDDSALYLCASSGTSGGTYEQYFGPGTRLTVT.

The chain combines TRBV7-3 with TRBJ2-1, with D perhaps assigned TRBD1 or TRBD2 (5 bases each). The germline V and J ends were trimmed by 5 bases and 4 bases, with 12 bases remaining between them. The CDR3 is 14 residues long. Per the germline V gene, CDR1 is SGHTA and CDR2 is FQGTGA. The CDR3 protein is CASSARDGYNEQFF. The CDR3 DNA is TGTGCCAGCAGCGCGAGGGACGGATACAATGAGCAGTTCTTC.

The chain links TRBV7-9 to TRBJ1-1; D uncertain. The CDR3 extends over 14 amino acids. The V end lost 1 base, the J end lost 0 bases, and 6 bases lay between the germline ends. Per the germline V gene, CDR1 is SEHNR and CDR2 is FQNEAQ (reference sequence). CDR3 protein: CASSLGAVNTEAFF. The CDR3 DNA reads TGTGCCAGCAGCTTAGGGGCAGTGAACACTGAAGCTTTCTTT. Based on the CDR3 plus reference TRBV7-9 and TRBJ1-1, the full variable domain is DTGVSQNPRHKITKRGQNVTFRCDPISEHNRLYWYRQTLGQGPEFLTYFQNEAQLEKSRLLSDRFSAERPKGSFSTLEIQRTEQGDSAMYLCASSLGAVNTEAFFGQGTRLTVV.

V usage is TRBV30 and J usage is TRBJ2-4; a weak D match, TRBD1 (6 bases). The CDR3 has 15 amino acids. Looked up from germline, CDR1 is GTSNPN and CDR2 is SVGIG (reference sequence). V gave up 0 bases and J gave up 0 bases, with 9 bases separating them. The CDR3 nucleotides read TGTGCCTGGAGTGTCGGACAGCTAGCCAAAAACATTCAGTACTTC. Its translation is CAWSVGQLAKNIQYF.

CDR3 coding DNA: TGTGCCTGGGGACAGGGTAGCAATCAGCCCCAGCATTTT. As protein: CAWGQGSNQPQHF. The chain has TRBV30 and TRBJ1-5; 8 bases are a match to TRBD1. J gave up 0 bases and V 5 bases, and 0 bases lay outside the gene matches. This CDR3 has 13 residues. CDR1 is GTSNPN and CDR2 is SVGIG in the germline V gene (reference sequence).

This clone was seen only once. The CDR3 DNA reads as TGTGCCAGCAGTTCGCCGACAGATAGCAATCAGCCCCAGCATTTT. It encodes CASSSPTDSNQPQHF. The genes are TRBV28 and TRBJ1-5; D is perhaps TRBD1 (5 bases). V lost 4 bases, J lost 0 bases, and 10 bases lay in between. Germline values: CDR1 MDHEN, CDR2 SYDVKM. This CDR3 is 15 amino acids long.

CDR3 loop: CASSFPPGQSTDTQYF. The CDR3 DNA is TGTGCCAGCAGCTTCCCCCCGGGACAGAGCACAGATACGCAGTATTTT. The chain joins TRBV7-9 to TRBJ2-3, with TRBD1 identical over 7 bases. V gave up 3 bases and J gave up 0 bases; unmatched junction bases: 6. The CDR3 is 16 residues long. Per germline, CDR1 SEHNR and CDR2 FQNEAQ (reference sequence).

This chain connects TRBV30 to TRBJ1-1; D unclear. CDR3 size: 12 residues. Per the germline V gene, CDR1 is GTSNPN and CDR2 is SVGIG (reference sequence). Deletions cut 5 bases from V and 0 bases from J, with 7 bases between. CDR3 bases: TGTGCCTGGCGGCCGTTGAACACTGAAGCTTTCTTT. This gives the protein CAWRPLNTEAFF.

The chain combines TRBV30 with TRBJ2-5, with TRBD2 identical over 10 bases. Germline CDR1 and CDR2: GTSNPN and SVGIG (reference sequence). This CDR3 region has 14 residues. Trimming cost V 6 bases and J 2 bases; bases outside gene matches: 6. The CDR3 region is CACSSGSGQETQYF. The CDR3 nucleotides read TGTGCCTGTTCTAGCGGGAGCGGACAAGAGACCCAGTACTTC.

The gene calls are TRBV6-4 and TRBJ1-1; unclear D gene. The CDR3 sequence is 13 residues long. The ends were cut back, 5 bases at V and 0 bases at J, with 7 bases in the middle. Germline V gene sequence: CDR1 MRHNA, CDR2 SNTAGT. The CDR3 region has the DNA TGTGCCAGCAGTTCTTCATTGAACACTGAAGCTTTCTTT. This encodes CASSSSLNTEAFF.

The sample holds one count of this clone. This rearrangement joins TRBV30 to TRBJ1-1; D possibly corresponds to TRBD1 (6 bases). V was clipped by 8 bases and J by 4 bases, with 17 bases between them. The CDR3 contains 13 residues. The germline CDR1 and CDR2 sequences are GTSNPN and SVGIG (reference sequence). CDR3 protein: CAGAWDKATEAFF. The DNA of the CDR3 is TGTGCCGGGGCTTGGGACAAGGCCACTGAAGCTTTCTTT.